A single sample gave rise to the 17 T cell receptor beta chains below, sequenced in a study of cytotoxic CD8 clonotypes in ibrutinib-treated CLL. The repertoire was sequenced with immunoSEQ multiplex PCR; TCRdb's copy has only in-frame clones and lacks some. The sample lists a few hundred thousand clones; 80% were seen once. The sequenced sample was PBMCs, obtained before ibrutinib treatment. The receptors derive from a human donor with chronic lymphocytic leukemia.

This sequence joins TRBV7-6 and TRBJ1-5; D remains unclear. Trimming cost V 7 bases and J 7 bases, with 11 bases left between them. Looked up from germline, CDR1 is SGHVS and CDR2 is FNYEAQ. The CDR3 totals 12 residues. CDR3 region: CASKHRAQPQHF. CDR3 DNA: TGTGCCAGCAAGCACCGGGCGCAGCCCCAGCATTTT.

The rearrangement links TRBV15 to TRBJ1-1; no reliable D call. The germline gives CDR1 LNHNV, CDR2 YYDKDF (reference sequence). The length of the CDR3 is 13 residues. Trimming removed 0 bases from V and 3 bases from J, with 5 bases in between. Written as DNA, the CDR3 is TGTGCCACCAGCAGAGATCGCCACACTGAAGCTTTCTTT. Its protein product is CATSRDRHTEAFF.

This clone was detected only a few times. The chain carries TRBV5-1 and TRBJ2-1; the D gene is possibly TRBD2 (5 bases). The germline V gene has CDR1 SGHRS and CDR2 YFSETQ. The CDR3 is made up of 15 amino acids. V was cut by 4 bases and J by 1 base, with 12 bases left in between. In DNA form, the CDR3 reads TGCGCCAGCAGCCCGCGCCCGGGATCCTACAATGAGCAGTTCTTC. Translated, it gives CASSPRPGSYNEQFF.

The rearrangement links TRBV20-1 to TRBJ1-2, with D maybe TRBD1 (5 bases). There are 11 residues in the CDR3. Trimming cost V 6 bases and J 4 bases, with 9 bases left between them. Germline V lookup: CDR1 DFQATT, CDR2 SNEGSKA (reference sequence). CDR3 loop: CSARGGYGYTF. The CDR3 region has the DNA TGCAGTGCGCGCGGGGGCTATGGCTACACCTTC.

V is TRBV27 and J is TRBJ1-4; D gene uncertain. The length of the CDR3 is 14 residues. Looked up from germline, CDR1 is MNHEY and CDR2 is SMNVEV (reference sequence). Trimming removed 0 bases from V and 1 base from J, with 3 bases in between. The CDR3 region has the DNA TGTGCCAGCAGTTTATCGGGAACTAATGAAAAACTGTTTTTT. It codes for CASSLSGTNEKLFF.

This clone was detected only a few times. The chain joins TRBV15 to TRBJ1-2; the D is unclear. The V end lost 0 bases, the J end lost 4 bases, and 12 bases lay between the germline ends. The germline CDR1 and CDR2 sequences are LNHNV and YYDKDF (reference sequence). CDR3 length: 15 amino acids. CDR3 bases: TGTGCCACCAGCAGAGATAAGAGGCTTGGCTATGGCTACACCTTC. Its protein is CATSRDKRLGYGYTF.

The genes are TRBV11-1 and TRBJ2-7; D tentatively fits TRBD1 or TRBD2 (5 bases each). The germline V gene encodes CDR1 SGHAT and CDR2 FQDESV (reference sequence). The CDR3 contains 13 residues. The V and J ends lost 3 bases and 0 bases respectively, with 6 bases between them. CDR3 protein: CASSLGRSYEQYF. The CDR3 DNA reads TGTGCCAGCAGCTTGGGACGCTCCTACGAGCAGTACTTC.

Points on this clone: The sample contains more than one DNA sequence encoding this CDR3. The chain uses TRBV7-3 and TRBJ2-1; D is unclear. The CDR3 is made up of 13 amino acids. V lost 0 bases, J lost 5 bases, and 5 bases lay in between. Germline assignment: CDR1 SGHTA and CDR2 FQGTGA. This CDR3 is CASSLTFHNEQFF. The CDR3 DNA follows: TGTGCCAGCAGCTTAACGTTCCACAATGAGCAGTTCTTC.

CDR3: CASSSPGGTSGRGTDTQYF. CDR3 coding DNA: TGTGCCAGCAGCTCCCCGGGAGGGACTAGCGGGAGGGGCACAGATACGCAGTATTTT. The V call is TRBV11-2, the J call TRBJ2-3, with 16 positions matching TRBD2. V was clipped by 4 bases and J by 1 base; unmatched bases: 8. CDR3 length: 19 residues. Looked up from germline, CDR1 is SGHAT and CDR2 is FQNNGV.

This clone was seen a single time. This chain links TRBV6-5 with TRBJ2-7; D is perhaps TRBD2 (6 bases). V lost 6 bases and J lost 2, with 14 bases in between. The CDR3 is made up of 14 amino acids. CDR1 and CDR2 (germline): MNHEY, SVGAGI. The chain's CDR3 is CASRVDYSTYEQYF. CDR3 coding DNA: TGTGCCAGCAGGGTGGACTACTCCACCTACGAGCAGTACTTC.

This clone was recorded only once. CDR3 sequence reads: CASSLAGFLGEQYF. CDR3 in DNA: TGTGCCAGCAGCTTAGCCGGGTTTCTAGGCGAGCAGTACTTC. The genes are TRBV11-1 and TRBJ2-7; D remains ambiguous. Trimming took 0 bases from V and 6 from J, leaving 12 bases between them. From germline, CDR1 is SGHAT and CDR2 FQDESV (reference sequence). CDR3 length: 14 amino acids.

This rearrangement joins TRBV28 to TRBJ1-5, with D maybe TRBD1 (6 bases). Germline assignment: CDR1 MDHEN and CDR2 SYDVKM. V was clipped by 3 bases and J by 7 bases, with 10 bases between them. The CDR3 consists of 13 residues. CDR3: CASSLTGGQPQHF. The CDR3 DNA sequence: TGTGCCAGCAGTTTGACAGGAGGCCAGCCCCAGCATTTT.

This chain links TRBV5-6 with TRBJ2-1; 7 positions agree with TRBD2. The CDR3 spans 14 residues. Germline-derived CDR1 and CDR2 are SGHDT and YYEEEE. The V segment lost 0 bases and the J segment 12 bases; nucleotides outside the gene matches: 9. CDR3 bases: TGTGCCAGCAGCTTGGGGCCGGGGACTAACACGCAGTTCTTC. This sequence encodes CASSLGPGTNTQFF.

The genes are TRBV5-1 and TRBJ2-2; 11 nucleotides align to TRBD2. This CDR3 is built from 17 residues. V lost 4 bases, J lost 4 bases, and 9 bases stayed unmatched. CDR1 is SGHRS, CDR2 YFSETQ, per germline. CDR3 region: CASSAIAGGPRTGELFF. The CDR3 DNA sequence: TGCGCCAGCAGCGCCATAGCGGGAGGGCCCCGCACCGGGGAGCTGTTTTTT.

V gene TRBV5-1 combines with J gene TRBJ2-3; TRBD2 aligns across 7 bases. V trimming: 3 bases; J trimming: 4 bases; junction bases outside the gene matches: 14. Per the germline V gene, CDR1 is SGHRS and CDR2 is YFSETQ. This CDR3 spans 17 amino acids. The CDR3 is CASSWEGSGAGPDTQYF. The CDR3 nucleotides read TGCGCCAGCAGCTGGGAGGGTAGCGGAGCAGGCCCAGATACGCAGTATTTT.

This chain connects TRBV10-3 to TRBJ2-7; 8 bases line up with TRBD1. After removal of 6 bases from V and 5 bases from J, the junction contained 6 bases not matched to a gene. The CDR3 extends over 13 amino acids. Germline assignment: CDR1 ENHRY and CDR2 SYGVKD. The CDR3 sequence: CAISPTGAHEQYF. DNA of the CDR3: TGTGCCATCAGCCCGACAGGGGCCCACGAGCAGTACTTC.

This chain connects TRBV29-1 to TRBJ2-7, with D perhaps being TRBD1 or TRBD2 (5 bases each). The CDR3 loop spans 13 amino acids. CDR1 and CDR2 from the germline V gene are SQVTM and ANQGSEA. The germline V and J ends were trimmed by 5 bases and 2 bases, with 13 bases remaining between them. The CDR3: CSVRDADPYEQYF. The CDR3, as DNA: TGCAGCGTTCGGGACGCCGATCCCTACGAGCAGTACTTC.